Below, one T cell receptor beta chain is given with its context. Its antigen is undetermined. The RNA, roughly 0.45 to 1 ug, was put through reverse transcription using random hexamers. Across 54 Vbeta and 13 Jbeta, TCR beta CDR3 was amplified with immunoSEQ multiplex PCR. A single record per CDR3 protein comes from TCRdb applying MiXCR to the immunoSEQ multiplex PCR reads. The table includes about 200,000 distinct CDR3 sequences, about 94% detected once. Germline V gene sequence: CDR1 SGDLS, CDR2 YYNGEE. V dropped 2 bases and J dropped 4; count of bases not matched to a gene: 3. CDR3 length: 14 amino acids. This entry is derived from a study of CD8 T cells in Susac syndrome. Study-level points and caveats: By the study's own acknowledgment, its TCR sequencing and HLA analysis included relatively few individuals.

Sequencing of TCR beta was carried out in blood CD8+ and CD4+ T cells. TEMRA cells underwent FACS enrichment and CD8+ and CD4+ T cells underwent negative isolation. The V gene is TRBV9, the J gene TRBJ1-3, with 7 bases that match TRBD1. This TCR came from a human donor with multiple sclerosis. Specimen: CD8+ T cells from PBMCs. CDR3 nucleotides: TGTGCCAGCAGCGTGACAGGGCAAGGAAACACCATATATTTT. Translation gives CASSVTGQGNTIYF.